What follows is one TCR beta chain and its context. The antigen is not known. This sample is drawn from a study of cytomegalovirus exposure and HLA in healthy donors. Overall study context: Ancestry clustering placed 70% to 85% of several hundred genotyped donors in the Caucasian-associated cluster.

Study-wide findings and caveats: It was reported in a later analysis that an Asian-associated ancestry cluster showed fewer N-insertions than the approximately 670-donor mean. In a later analysis, a missense DCLRE1C variant was linked to TCR beta V- and J-gene trimming. An analysis was carried out at a later point. It showed that HLA-associated TCR beta chains were more clonally expanded than equally common non-associated chains.

The CDR3 loop spans 18 amino acids. With V trimmed by 1 base and J by 2 bases, 7 bases remained unmatched. Germline loops: CDR1 SGHRS, CDR2 YFSETQ. The PCR ran on 60 Vbeta and 13 Jbeta primers. The protocol was immunoSEQ multiplex PCR, while the TCRdb copy is restricted to in-frame clones and leaves out a portion. The repertoire holds some 160,000 clones, 79% seen once, with roughly 0.76% in the top ten. This chain uses TRBV5-1 with TRBJ2-1; TRBD2 agrees at 12 bases. This TCR came from a middle-aged woman in good health and CMV-seronegative. Sequenced: PBMCs. The CDR3: CASSLSTSGGHPYNEQFF. The CDR3 DNA reads TGCGCCAGCAGCTTGAGTACTAGCGGGGGGCACCCCTACAATGAGCAGTTCTTC.